Below, 11 T cell receptor beta chains from the same sample are listed, as sequenced in a study of molecular identifiers for immune sequencing clone quantification. MiXCR, run by TCRdb on the PCR reads, gives a single entry per CDR3 protein. The sample shows about half a million distinct CDR3 sequences, roughly 26% of them seen only once. Sample: naive CD8+ T cells from blood, with Jurkat cell RNA spiked in. Subset indicated: FACS-sorted CD8+CD4-CCR7+CD45RA+ naive T cells. These TCRs come from a human donor in good health. Some libraries in this study had Jurkat cell RNA spiked in.

Concerning this clonotype itself: A much larger clone lies one base from this, so it may be a read error. The chain is built from TRBV4-1 and TRBJ1-1, with a weak D call TRBD1 (6 bases). CDR3 length: 17 amino acids. Germline lookup yields CDR1 MGHRA and CDR2 YSYEKL. CDR3 amino acids: CASSLQGVLVRNAEAFF. For the CDR3, the DNA is TGCGCCAGCAGCCTACAGGGAGTCCTTGTCCGGAACGCTGAAGCTTTCTTT.

This clonotype has at least ten counts. CDR3 in DNA: TGTGCCAGCAGTTACCTAGGATCCGTCTACGAGCAGTACTTC. This translates into CASSYLGSVYEQYF. The rearrangement joins TRBV6-2 or TRBV6-3 to TRBJ2-7; D call uncertain. Germline CDR1 is MNHEY and CDR2 is SVGEGT. The CDR3 totals 14 residues. V was clipped by 2 bases and J by 3 bases, with 11 bases between them.

The genes are TRBV7-9 and TRBJ2-7; D not certain. Germline V gene data show CDR1 as SEHNR and CDR2 as FQNEAQ (reference sequence). The CDR3 runs 14 residues. Trimming removed 4 bases from V and 1 base from J, with 11 bases in between. The CDR3 reads CASSSQDGSYEQYF. CDR3 nucleotides: TGTGCCAGCAGCTCCCAGGACGGATCCTACGAGCAGTACTTC.

This clonotype was counted many times. The chain joins TRBV7-8 to TRBJ2-3; 8 nucleotides align to TRBD1. V gave up 5 bases and J gave up 1 base; unmatched junction bases: 5. This CDR3 comprises 15 residues. The germline CDR1 and CDR2 sequences are SGHVS and FQNEAQ. CDR3 sequence: CASSPTGQGTDTQYF. CDR3 coding DNA: TGTGCCAGCAGCCCGACGGGACAGGGCACAGATACGCAGTATTTT.

This clonotype was recorded at least ten times. The chain has TRBV4-1 and TRBJ2-7; 7 bases match TRBD1. Germline CDR1 MGHRA, CDR2 YSYEKL. The CDR3 spans 14 residues. J gave up 2 bases and V 0 bases, and 1 base lay outside the gene matches. This chain's CDR3 is CASSQEQGPYEQYF. In DNA, the CDR3 is TGCGCCAGCAGCCAAGAACAGGGGCCCTACGAGCAGTACTTC.

This clonotype showed up many times. The chain is built from TRBV3-1 and TRBJ1-2; D unresolved. Trimming removed 3 bases from V and 4 bases from J, with 18 bases in between. The CDR3 is 16 residues long. Germline CDR1 is LGHDT and CDR2 is YNNKEL (reference sequence). The CDR3 nucleotides are TGTGCCAGCAGCCAGACGGAAAGGCGGCGGTCCTATGGCTACACCTTC. Translation gives CASSQTERRRSYGYTF. The variable domain in full, with the rest retrieved from reference TRBV3-1 and TRBJ1-2, is DTAVSQTPKYLVTQMGNDKSIKCEQNLGHDTMYWYKQDSKKFLKIMFSYNNKELIINETVPNRFSPKSPDKAHLNLHINSLELGDSAVYFCASSQTERRRSYGYTFGSGTRLTVV.

This clonotype was observed at least ten times. The chain carries TRBV4-3 and TRBJ2-1; the match to TRBD1 covers 8 bases. There are 14 residues in the CDR3. Losses at the gene ends were 1 base for V and 6 bases for J; bases not matched to a gene: 2. The germline V gene has CDR1 LGHNA and CDR2 YSLEER. The CDR3 spells CASSQGTGGNEQFF. The CDR3 DNA reads TGCGCCAGCAGCCAAGGTACAGGGGGCAATGAGCAGTTCTTC.

This clonotype has at least ten counts. The chain recombines TRBV14 with TRBJ2-7; D not certain. This CDR3 spans 13 amino acids. The germline V and J ends were trimmed by 0 bases and 3 bases, with 6 bases remaining between them. Germline V gene data show CDR1 as SGHDN and CDR2 as FVKESK. The CDR3 is CASSQERRYEQYF. As DNA, the CDR3 is TGTGCCAGCAGCCAAGAGAGGCGCTACGAGCAGTACTTC. The entire variable domain, with the rest obtained from reference TRBV14 and TRBJ2-7, is as follows: EAGVTQFPSHSVIEKGQTVTLRCDPISGHDNLYWYRRVMGKEIKFLLHFVKESKQDESGMPNNRFLAERTGGTYSTLKVQPAELEDSGVYFCASSQERRYEQYFGPGTRLTVT.

Notes on this clonotype: A read error may account for a junction end that differs from germline. The chain recombines TRBV7-9 with TRBJ1-5, with 7 bases lining up with TRBD1. In germline, CDR1 is SEHNR, CDR2 FQNEAQ (reference sequence). The CDR3 totals 15 residues. Here the CDR3 reads CASSLGQSSNQPQHF. The CDR3 DNA follows: TGTGCCAGCAGCCTGGGACAGAGCAGCAATCAGCCCCAACATTTT.

The sample holds a few counts of this clonotype. The chain is built from TRBV18 and TRBJ2-3, with D uncertain. V lost 2 bases and J lost 2, with 14 bases in between. This CDR3 contains 16 residues. Looked up from germline, CDR1 is KGHSH and CDR2 is LQKENI. Here the CDR3 reads CASSPDWSAYTDTQYF. DNA for the CDR3: TGTGCCAGCTCACCAGACTGGTCAGCTTACACAGATACGCAGTATTTT.

A remark on this clonotype: This could be a read error, since a much larger clone is one nucleotide away. The chain carries TRBV20-1 and TRBJ2-1, with 11 bases identical to TRBD2. Germline loops: CDR1 DFQATT, CDR2 SNEGSKA (reference sequence). The V gene end was trimmed by 4 bases and the J gene end by 7 bases; junction bases not matched to a gene: 6. The CDR3 extends over 14 amino acids. For the CDR3, the DNA is TGCAGTGCTATCTATAGCGGGGGGGAGAATGAGCAGTTCTTC. Its translation is CSAIYSGGENEQFF.